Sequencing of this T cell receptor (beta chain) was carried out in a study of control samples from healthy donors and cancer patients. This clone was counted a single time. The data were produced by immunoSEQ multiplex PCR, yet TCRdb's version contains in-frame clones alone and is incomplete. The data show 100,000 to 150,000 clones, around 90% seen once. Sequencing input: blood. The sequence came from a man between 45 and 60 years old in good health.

The CDR3 loop reads CASSDRGGNTEAFF. CDR3 coding DNA: TGTGCCAGCAGTGACAGGGGAGGGAACACTGAAGCTTTCTTT. The V and J genes are TRBV27 and TRBJ1-1; TRBD1 aligns across 8 bases. The trim removed 5 bases at V and 1 base at J, leaving 3 bases unmatched. This CDR3 contains 14 residues. CDR1 and CDR2 (germline): MNHEY, SMNVEV (reference sequence).